This T cell receptor beta chain was documented in a study of blood T cells in healthy people across ages. PCR was performed a second time for about 6 to 12 cycles using a sample-barcoded 5' primer and a J-beta primer mix. Each of the cDNA molecules was tagged by a template-switch adaptor with 12 random nucleotides. Using its own MiXCR run on the 5' RACE reads, TCRdb lists one record per CDR3 protein. The table shows 600,000 to 900,000 distinct CDR3 sequences, with roughly 24% occurring only once. J was trimmed by 4 bases and V by 6 bases; bases with no gene match: 2. From germline, CDR1 is MNHEY and CDR2 SVGAGI. This CDR3 spans 13 amino acids. The data were also submitted as part of a second study, on T cells of mothers and their children.

The chain links TRBV6-5 to TRBJ1-2, with TRBD1 identical over 10 bases. The sample comprised blood. The clonotype was recovered from a boy younger than 18 in good health. CDR3 residues: CASRGTGAYGYTF. The CDR3 DNA sequence: TGTGCCAGCAGAGGGACAGGGGCCTATGGCTACACCTTC.